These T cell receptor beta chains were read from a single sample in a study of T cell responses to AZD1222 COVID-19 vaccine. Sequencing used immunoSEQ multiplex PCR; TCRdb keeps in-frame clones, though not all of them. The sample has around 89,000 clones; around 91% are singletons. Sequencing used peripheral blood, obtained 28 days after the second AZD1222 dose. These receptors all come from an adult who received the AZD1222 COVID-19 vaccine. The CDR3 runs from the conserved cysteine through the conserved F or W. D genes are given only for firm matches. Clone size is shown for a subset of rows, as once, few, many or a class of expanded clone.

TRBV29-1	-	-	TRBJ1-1	TGCAGCGTAGCTCACAGGGATACTGAAGCTTTCTTT	CSVAHRDTEAFF
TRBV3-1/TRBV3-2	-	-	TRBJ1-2	TGTGCCAGCAGCCAAGTGACAGGCATCAACTATGGCTACACCTTC	CASSQVTGINYGYTF
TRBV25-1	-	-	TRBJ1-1	TGTGCCAGCAGTGGGCCGGGACACGTTTCTGAAGCTTTCTTT	CASSGPGHVSEAFF
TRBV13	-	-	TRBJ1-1	TGTGCCAGCAGCTTTGTTTTGAACACTGAAGCTTTCTTT	CASSFVLNTEAFF
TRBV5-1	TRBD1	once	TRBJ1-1	TGCGCCAGCAGCCTAGACAGGGGATCTTTTGCTTTCTTT	CASSLDRGSFAFF
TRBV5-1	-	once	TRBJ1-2	TGCGCCAGCGGAAGGGGTGACAGTGCATCTAACTATGGCTACACCTTC	CASGRGDSASNYGYTF
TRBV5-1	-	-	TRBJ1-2	TGCGCCAGCACGAAGGGACACGGAAAACTCGGTAACTATGGCTACACCTTC	CASTKGHGKLGNYGYTF
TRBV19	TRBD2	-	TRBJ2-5	TGTGCCAGTAGTATAGGGGGGGGTTGGGAGACCCAGTACTTC	CASSIGGGWETQYF
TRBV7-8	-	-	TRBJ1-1	TGTGCCAGCAGACTAAGACCGGCGAACACTGAAGCTTTCTTT	CASRLRPANTEAFF
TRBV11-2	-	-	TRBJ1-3	TGTGCCAGCAGCTTAACAGGGAGAGGGGGAAACACCATATATTTT	CASSLTGRGGNTIYF
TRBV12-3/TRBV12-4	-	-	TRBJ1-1	TGTGCCAGCAGTCCCCCCGGGCGAACTGAAGCTTTCTTT	CASSPPGRTEAFF
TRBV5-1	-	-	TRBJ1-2	TGCGCCAGCGGCTTTCAGGGGCCGGAGCTTTATGGCTACACCTTC	CASGFQGPELYGYTF
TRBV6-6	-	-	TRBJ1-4	TGTGCCAGCAACCCGGGCGGACAGAGAGGTGAAAAACTGTTTTTT	CASNPGGQRGEKLFF
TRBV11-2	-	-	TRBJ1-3	TGTGCCAGCAGCACGCGGACAAAGAGCTCTGGAAACACCATATATTTT	CASSTRTKSSGNTIYF
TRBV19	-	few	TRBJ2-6	TGTGCCAGTAGTATCGGCCTTCTTCTAGGCGGGGCCAACGTCCTGACTTTC	CASSIGLLLGGANVLTF
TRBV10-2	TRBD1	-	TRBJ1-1	TGCGCCAGCAGGGAGACAGGGTTCGGCACTGAAGCTTTCTTT	CASRETGFGTEAFF
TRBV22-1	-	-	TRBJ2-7	TGTCCTGGGAGCTTCCAGGGTGAGCAGTACTTC	CPGSFQGEQYF
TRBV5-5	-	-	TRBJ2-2	TGTGCCAGCAGCTTGGCGGCTTACACCGGGGAGCTGTTTTTT	CASSLAAYTGELFF
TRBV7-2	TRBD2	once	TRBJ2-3	TGTGCCAGCAGCTTAGAATTAGCGGGGGGCCAAGATACGCAGTATTTT	CASSLELAGGQDTQYF
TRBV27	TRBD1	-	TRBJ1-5	TGTGCCAGCAGTTATATGACAGGGACTCAGCCCCAGCATTTT	CASSYMTGTQPQHF
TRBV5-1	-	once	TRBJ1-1	TGCGCCAGCAGCCCCCCAGTTTACGGAACTGAAGCTTTCTTT	CASSPPVYGTEAFF
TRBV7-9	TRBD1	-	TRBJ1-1	TGTGCCAGCAGCTCCCAGGGGGGCGGGGGCACTGAAGCTTTCTTT	CASSSQGGGGTEAFF
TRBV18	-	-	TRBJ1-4	TGTGCCAGCTCACCACCGTCGGGGCTTAATGAAAAACTGTTTTTT	CASSPPSGLNEKLFF
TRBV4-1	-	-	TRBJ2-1	TGCGCCAGCAGCCACCTGACTCAGAACAATGAGCAGTTCTTC	CASSHLTQNNEQFF
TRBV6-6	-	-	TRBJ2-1	TGTGCCAGCAAAAAGGGTAGCGGCAATGAGCAGTTCTTC	CASKKGSGNEQFF
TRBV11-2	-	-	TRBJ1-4	TGTGCCAGCAGCGAAGGTGGGACGGAGGGCGAAAAACTGTTTTTT	CASSEGGTEGEKLFF
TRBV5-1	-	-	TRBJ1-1	TGCGCCAGCAGCCCGCTTTCACTGGGCACTGAAGCTTTCTTT	CASSPLSLGTEAFF
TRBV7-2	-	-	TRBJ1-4	TGTGCCAGCAAATCGAACAGCCCATACGAAAAACTGTTTTTT	CASKSNSPYEKLFF
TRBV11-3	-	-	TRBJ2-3	TGTGCCAGCAGCTTAGATAGGGGTGGGGACACAGATACGCAGTATTTT	CASSLDRGGDTDTQYF
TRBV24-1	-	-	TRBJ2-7	TGTGCCACCGGGCAGGGGCCCTACGAGCAGTACTTC	CATGQGPYEQYF
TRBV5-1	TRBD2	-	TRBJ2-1	TGCGCCAGCAGCTACGGGACTAGCGGGGCGTTTTACAATGAGCAGTTCTTC	CASSYGTSGAFYNEQFF
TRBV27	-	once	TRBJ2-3	TGTGCCAGCAGTTTCCCCTGGGATACGCAGTATTTT	CASSFPWDTQYF
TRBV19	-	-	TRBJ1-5	TGTGCCAGTAGTATACTCGTACAGCTCAATCAGCCCCAGCATTTT	CASSILVQLNQPQHF
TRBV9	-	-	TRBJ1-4	TGTGCCAGCAGCGTCCTACAGGGATCAAATGAAAAACTGTTTTTT	CASSVLQGSNEKLFF
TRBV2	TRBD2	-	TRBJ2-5	TGTGCCAGCGGGCATGGGAGGGAAGAGACCCAGTACTTC	CASGHGREETQYF
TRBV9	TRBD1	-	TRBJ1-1	TGTGCCAGCAGCGGGCCCGGGACAGGGGGCGGCACTGAAGCTTTCTTT	CASSGPGTGGGTEAFF
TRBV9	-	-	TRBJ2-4	TGTGCCAGCTCCACAGCTGGGAACATTCAGTACTTC	CASSTAGNIQYF
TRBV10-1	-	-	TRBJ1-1	TGCGCCAGCAGTGAGGGAGGCACTGAAGCTTTCTTT	CASSEGGTEAFF
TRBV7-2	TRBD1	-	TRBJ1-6	TGTGCCAGCAGCGCCCTCGGGACAGGGGCAGGTTCACCCCTCCACTTT	CASSALGTGAGSPLHF
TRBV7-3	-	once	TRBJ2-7	TGTGCCAGCAGCGCAGCCCCTGGACAGTCCTACGAGCAGTACTTC	CASSAAPGQSYEQYF
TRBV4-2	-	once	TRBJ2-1	TGTGCCAGTACGAGGCAGGGGTTAGCCCGCAATGAGCAGTTCTTC	CASTRQGLARNEQFF
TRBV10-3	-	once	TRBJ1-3	TGTGCCATCAGTGAGGGGAGGGGCCTGAGCTCTGGAAACACCATATATTTT	CAISEGRGLSSGNTIYF
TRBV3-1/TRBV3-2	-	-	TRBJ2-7	TGTGCCAGCAGCCAAGGGAAACGAAGACGGGAGCAGTACTTC	CASSQGKRRREQYF
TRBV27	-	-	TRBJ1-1	TGTGCCAGCAGGGGCCGGACAGACCAGCTTGAAGCTTTCTTT	CASRGRTDQLEAFF
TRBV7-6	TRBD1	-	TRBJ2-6	TGTGCCAGCAGCCCACGACAGGGGACAGCCTCTGGGGCCAACGTCCTGACTTTC	CASSPRQGTASGANVLTF
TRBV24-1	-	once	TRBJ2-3	TGTGCCACCAGTATAAGCTACCAACGAGGTGCAGATACGCAGTATTTT	CATSISYQRGADTQYF
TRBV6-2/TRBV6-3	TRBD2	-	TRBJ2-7	TGTGCCAGCAGTTACGGACTAGCGGGGGAAACCTACGAGCAGTACTTC	CASSYGLAGETYEQYF
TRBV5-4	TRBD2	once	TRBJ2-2	TGTGCCAGCAGCTTACATAGCGGGGGGCGTGGCGGGGAGCTGTTTTTT	CASSLHSGGRGGELFF
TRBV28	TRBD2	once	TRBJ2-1	TGTGCCAGCAGTTCCCAGACTAGCGGGAGTAACAATGAGCAGTTCTTC	CASSSQTSGSNNEQFF
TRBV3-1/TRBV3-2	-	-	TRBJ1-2	TGTGCCAGCAGCCAAGGTAGATCAAGGGGACCTAACTATGGCTACACCTTC	CASSQGRSRGPNYGYTF
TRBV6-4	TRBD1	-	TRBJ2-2	TGTGCCAGCACCCGATCGGGGACAGACAACACCGGGGAGCTGTTTTTT	CASTRSGTDNTGELFF
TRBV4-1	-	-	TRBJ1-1	TGCGCCAGCAGCCAGGGTACGGGAACTGAAGCTTTCTTT	CASSQGTGTEAFF
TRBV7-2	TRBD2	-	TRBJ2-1	TGTGCCAGCAGCTTAGTTGGACTAGCGGGTTCCAATGAGCAGTTCTTC	CASSLVGLAGSNEQFF